The 14 T cell receptor beta chains below were found in one sample sequenced in a study of blood T cell repertoires in COVID-19 (TCRdb year 2020). The library was built by means of the immunoSEQ multiplex PCR assay. TCRdb limited this immuneACCESS table to in-frame rearrangements with V and J called. A share of clones is missing; checked studies link under half to unresolved V genes, and the rest is unexplained. This sample lists roughly 84,000 clones; about four fifths were detected once. The top ten clones comprise approximately 12% of the sample. The specimen was peripheral blood. These receptors originate from a woman in her thirties or forties with active or convalescent COVID-19.

The V gene is TRBV10-3, the J gene TRBJ2-2; 8 positions match TRBD1. Per germline, CDR1 ENHRY and CDR2 SYGVKD. There are 16 residues in the CDR3. V dropped 4 bases and J dropped 7; count of bases not matched to a gene: 11. The CDR3 DNA follows: TGTGCCATCAGTGCAGGGACAGGCGGCACCGTCGGGGAGCTGTTTTTT. Residues: CAISAGTGGTVGELFF.

The chain links TRBV3-1 (or the pseudogene TRBV3-2) to TRBJ2-1; 14 positions match TRBD2. The germline V gene has CDR1 LGHDT and CDR2 YNNKEL (reference sequence). This CDR3 comprises 21 residues. J lost 4 bases, V lost 1 base, and 15 bases had no gene match. The CDR3 DNA is TGTGCCAGCAGCCAAGGACGAAAGGGACTAGCGGGAGACTGGGATTACAATGAGCAGTTCTTC. Protein sequence: CASSQGRKGLAGDWDYNEQFF.

J is TRBJ1-2 and V is TRBV19; D ambiguous. The length of the CDR3 is 12 residues. Germline V gives CDR1 LNHDA, CDR2 SQIVND (reference sequence). Trimming pared 4 bases from V and 8 bases from J, leaving 11 bases between. The DNA of the CDR3 is TGTGCCAGTAGTACGGGTCCCGTGGGCTACACCTTC. This codes for CASSTGPVGYTF.

The V gene is TRBV5-1, the J gene TRBJ2-7; 7 nucleotides agree with TRBD1. V shed 1 base and J 3 bases; nucleotides not matched to a gene: 4. The CDR3 runs to 14 residues. In germline, CDR1 is SGHRS, CDR2 YFSETQ. The CDR3 bases are TGCGCCAGCAGCTTGACAGGGGATGGCTACGAGCAGTACTTC. Amino acid sequence: CASSLTGDGYEQYF.

CDR3 DNA sequence: TGCGCCAGCAGCTTAGGGACAGGGCTGCTCTACGAGCAGTACTTC. It specifies CASSLGTGLLYEQYF. The chain employs TRBV5-1 and TRBJ2-7, with 9 bases that match TRBD1. Trimming took 2 bases from V and 3 from J; bases not matched to a gene: 6. This CDR3 has 15 amino acids. CDR1 SGHRS and CDR2 YFSETQ come from the germline V gene.

Only one count was recorded for this clone. This sequence joins TRBV6-5 and TRBJ1-5, with 10 bases aligning to TRBD1. Germline CDR1 is MNHEY and CDR2 is SVGAGI. The CDR3 runs 14 residues. Losses at the gene ends were 6 bases for V and 4 bases for J; bases not matched to a gene: 3. The CDR3 DNA reads TGTGCCAGCAGGACGGGACAGGGGAATCAGCCCCAGCATTTT. Its protein product is CASRTGQGNQPQHF.

V and J are TRBV18 and TRBJ1-4; 9 nucleotides align to TRBD1. The J segment lost 7 bases and the V segment lost 6 bases, leaving 3 bases of the junction unmatched. Germline-derived CDR1 and CDR2 are KGHSH and LQKENI. CDR3 size: 13 residues. CDR3 sequence (DNA): TGTGCCAGCTCCGGGACAGGGTCTGAAAAACTGTTTTTT. It translates to CASSGTGSEKLFF.

This clone showed up just once. The gene calls are TRBV6-5 and TRBJ2-7; possibly TRBD1 for D (5 bases). Germline V CDR1 and CDR2: MNHEY, SVGAGI. The length of the CDR3 is 14 residues. V was clipped by 0 bases and J by 5 bases, with 11 bases between them. DNA for the CDR3: TGTGCCAGCAGTTACTCTTCTCAGGGAAACGAGCAGTACTTC. Translated, it gives CASSYSSQGNEQYF.

The rearrangement uses TRBV7-2 and TRBJ1-5, with D maybe TRBD1 (6 bases). The ends were cut back, 2 bases at V and 4 bases at J, with 9 bases in the middle. Germline V lookup: CDR1 SGHTA, CDR2 FQGNSA. This CDR3 region has 14 residues. This chain's CDR3 is CASSLTGINQPQHF. CDR3 bases: TGTGCCAGCAGCTTAACAGGGATTAATCAGCCCCAGCATTTT.

The rearrangement links TRBV28 to TRBJ2-5; the D gene is possibly TRBD2 (7 bases). CDR3 length equals 13 residues. Trimming pared 7 bases from V and 5 bases from J, leaving 14 bases between. Germline CDR1 and CDR2: MDHEN and SYDVKM. CDR3 nucleotides: TGTGCCAGCATGGGAGGGAGGGGGGAGACCCAGTACTTC. Its protein is CASMGGRGETQYF.

This rearrangement joins TRBV7-8 to TRBJ2-1; TRBD2 might be the D (5 bases). This CDR3 contains 17 residues. The germline V gene has CDR1 SGHVS and CDR2 FQNEAQ. Trimming took off 5 bases at V and 2 bases at J, with 19 bases between the two ends. Here the CDR3 DNA reads TGTGCCAGCAGCCCAATTAGAGGGAGCGGAACCTACAATGAGCAGTTCTTC. It is translated as CASSPIRGSGTYNEQFF.

This chain connects TRBV12-3 or TRBV12-4 to TRBJ1-6, with 7 bases fitting TRBD1. The CDR3 loop spans 13 amino acids. The V segment lost 5 bases and the J segment 9 bases; nucleotides outside the gene matches: 4. The CDR3 nucleotides read TGTGCCAGCAGTAGACAGGGCGCTTCACCCCTCCACTTT. It specifies CASSRQGASPLHF.

This clone was picked up a small number of times. The chain carries TRBV3-1 (or the pseudogene TRBV3-2) and TRBJ2-3, with 8 bases that match TRBD2. Germline CDR1 and CDR2: LGHDT and YNNKEL (reference sequence). The ends lost 4 bases at V and 11 bases at J; junction bases unmatched: 8. The CDR3 consists of 13 residues. The CDR3 bases are TGTGCCAGCAGCCCCCCGGCGGGACTAGGGCAGTATTTT. This translates into CASSPPAGLGQYF.

This rearrangement joins TRBV2 to TRBJ1-6; D is unresolved. The ends were cut back, 6 bases at V and 12 bases at J, with 15 bases in the middle. Per the germline V gene, CDR1 is SNHLY and CDR2 is FYNNEI. This CDR3 is 13 amino acids long. The CDR3 bases are TGTGCCAGCAGCCTTAAACGGGGTCAACCCCTCCACTTT. Translation: CASSLKRGQPLHF.